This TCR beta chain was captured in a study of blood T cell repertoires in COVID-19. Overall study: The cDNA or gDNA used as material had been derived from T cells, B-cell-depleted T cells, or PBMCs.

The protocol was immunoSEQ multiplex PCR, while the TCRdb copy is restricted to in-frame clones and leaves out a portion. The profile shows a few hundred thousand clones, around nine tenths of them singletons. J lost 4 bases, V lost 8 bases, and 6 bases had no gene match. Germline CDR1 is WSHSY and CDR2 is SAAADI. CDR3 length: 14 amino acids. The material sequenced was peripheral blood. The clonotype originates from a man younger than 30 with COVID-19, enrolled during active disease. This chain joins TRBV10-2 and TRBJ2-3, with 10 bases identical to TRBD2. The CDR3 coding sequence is TGCGCCAGCCGAAGCGGGGGGGCCGCAGATACGCAGTATTTT. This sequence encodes CASRSGGAADTQYF.